This entry concerns a single T cell receptor (beta chain). The data were produced by immunoSEQ multiplex PCR, yet TCRdb's version contains in-frame clones alone and is incomplete. The data hold about 190,000 clones, with 90% observed a single time. Trimming took 5 bases from V and 4 from J; bases not matched to a gene: 7. The germline CDR1 and CDR2 sequences are SNHLY and FYNNEI. The CDR3 covers 15 residues. The entry originates in a study of blood T cell repertoires in COVID-19. At the level of the study: Samples representing acute and convalescent COVID-19 were sourced from the United States, Italy and Spain. PBMCs, B-cell-depleted T cells, or T cells were the source of the cDNA or gDNA that made up the material.

V usage is TRBV2 and J usage is TRBJ1-5, with TRBD1 matching 8 bases. This receptor was identified in a man aged 45-60 years with acute or convalescent COVID-19. The specimen sequenced was peripheral blood. The CDR3: CASSQQGESNQPQHF. The CDR3 coding sequence is TGTGCCAGCAGTCAACAGGGGGAATCGAATCAGCCCCAGCATTTT.